This T cell receptor beta chain was sequenced during a study of blood T cell repertoires in COVID-19. The overall study: The analysed material was cDNA or gDNA that came from T cells, B-cell-depleted T cells, or PBMCs.

In the original workflow: Cell counts per sample came from amplifying reference gene primers. Using immunoSEQ multiplex PCR, the repertoire was profiled, and TCRdb retains in-frame clones only, with some absent. The V and J calls and clone size are taken from that table; D and trimming were inferred from the DNA. This sample has 15,000 to 20,000 clones, with nearly 90% found just once. The material sequenced was peripheral blood. The source is a human donor in a cohort sampled during active COVID-19.

This chain's CDR3 is CASRTSGRETQYF. The CDR3, as DNA: TGTGCCAGCAGGACAAGCGGGCGGGAGACCCAGTACTTC. The V and J genes are TRBV6-5 and TRBJ2-5, with D tentatively TRBD2 (6 bases). The germline gives CDR1 MNHEY, CDR2 SVGAGI. There are 13 residues in the CDR3. The V end lost 6 bases, the J end lost 5 bases, and 13 bases lay between the germline ends.